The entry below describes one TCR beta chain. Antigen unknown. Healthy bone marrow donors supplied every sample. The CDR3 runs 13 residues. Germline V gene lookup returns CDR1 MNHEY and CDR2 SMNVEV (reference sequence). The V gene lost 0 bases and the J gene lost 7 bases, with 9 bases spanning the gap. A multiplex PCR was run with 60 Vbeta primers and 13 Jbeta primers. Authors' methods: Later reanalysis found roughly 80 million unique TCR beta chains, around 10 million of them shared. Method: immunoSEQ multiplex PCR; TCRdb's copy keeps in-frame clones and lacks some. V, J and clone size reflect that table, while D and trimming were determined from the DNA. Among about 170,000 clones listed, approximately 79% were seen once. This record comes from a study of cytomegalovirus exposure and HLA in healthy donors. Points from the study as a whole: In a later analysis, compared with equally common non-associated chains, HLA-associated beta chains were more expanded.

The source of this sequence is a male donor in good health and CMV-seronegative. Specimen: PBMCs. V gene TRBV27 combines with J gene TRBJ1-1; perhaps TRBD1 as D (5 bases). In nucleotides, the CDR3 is TGTGCCAGCAGTTTATCGGGGCTCAATGAAGCTTTCTTT. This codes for CASSLSGLNEAFF.